These 21 T cell receptor beta chains came from one sample sequenced in a study of shared clonotypes between healthy human individuals (dated by TCRdb to the early 2020s). Preparation of the library involved the immunoSEQ multiplex PCR assay. TCRdb mirrors the immuneACCESS table, restricted to in-frame sequences. Some clones are absent from its copies; in checked studies, under half trace to an unresolved V gene, and the reason for the others is unknown. The sample profile shows some 450,000 clones; roughly 80% of them were found once. The top ten hold around 12% of the sample. Sequencing used PBMCs. The source of these receptors is a woman aged 35 to 49 in good health. Some clones in this sample may be carry-over from other donors' samples.

The chain links TRBV28 to TRBJ2-7, with 7 positions matching TRBD2. Germline V gene sequence: CDR1 MDHEN, CDR2 SYDVKM. CDR3 length equals 14 residues. V shed 2 bases, J shed 3 bases, and the junction held 4 bases outside the gene matches. CDR3 nucleotides: TGTGCCAGCAGTTTAATGGCGGGAGACTACGAGCAGTACTTC. Amino acids: CASSLMAGDYEQYF.

A word on this clone: Since a far larger clone is one base different, this is likely a read error. The chain couples TRBV2 to TRBJ1-5; 7 bases are shared with TRBD1. The CDR3 totals 13 residues. Germline CDR1 SNHLY, CDR2 FYNNEI. CDR3: CASREGAGQSQHF. The CDR3 bases are TGTGCCAGCCGTGAGGGGGCCGGGCAGTCCCAGCATTTT.

This chain links TRBV19 with TRBJ1-1, with D possibly being TRBD1 (6 bases). The V and J ends lost 4 bases and 1 base respectively, with 13 bases between them. The CDR3 contains 15 residues. Germline values: CDR1 LNHDA, CDR2 SQIVND (reference sequence). The CDR3 nucleotides are TGTGCCAGTAGTACGGGCGACAGGAAGAACACTGAAGCTTTCTTT. Translating it yields CASSTGDRKNTEAFF. Drawing the rest from reference TRBV19 and TRBJ1-1, the complete variable domain is DGGITQSPKYLFRKEGQNVTLSCEQNLNHDAMYWYRQDPGQGLRLIYYSQIVNDFQKGDIAEGYSVSREKKESFPLTVTSAQKNPTAFYLCASSTGDRKNTEAFFGQGTRLTVV.

This clone was counted between two and nine times. This likely traces to a read error, being one base from a far larger clone. The chain employs TRBV30 and TRBJ2-5, with 8 bases aligning to TRBD1. There are 13 residues in the CDR3. Germline trimming cut 8 bases from V and 3 bases from J; bases unmatched to any gene: 8. Germline CDR1 is GTSNPN and CDR2 is SVGIG (reference sequence). The CDR3 protein is CARTRTGKETQYF. The CDR3 DNA sequence: TGTGCCCGGACCCGGACAGGGAAAGAGACCCAGTACTTC.

This clone has a single count. A far larger clone lies a single base away; this is likely a read error. Other DNA sequences in this sample translate to the same CDR3. This chain uses TRBV10-2 with TRBJ1-2, with D hard to call. The CDR3 runs 12 residues. CDR1 WSHSY and CDR2 SAAADI come from the germline V gene. For the CDR3, the DNA is TGCGCCAGCAGTCTCTCTAACTATGGATACACCTTC. Its translation is CASSLSNYGYTF.

As concerns this clone: A far larger clone is only one base removed, so a read error is likely. The V and J genes are TRBV7-2 and TRBJ2-3, with D unresolved. The germline V gene has CDR1 SGHTA and CDR2 FQGNSA. CDR3 size: 12 residues. The V gene lost 5 bases and the J gene lost 0 bases, with 3 bases spanning the gap. The CDR3 region is CASSQSTDTQYF. The CDR3, as DNA: TGTGCCAGCAGCCAGAGCACAGATACGCAGTATTTT.

The chain employs TRBV7-9 and TRBJ2-5, with unresolved D. The CDR3 contains 12 residues. V lost 3 bases and J lost 6, with 8 bases in between. Germline-derived CDR1 and CDR2 are SEHNR and FQNEAQ (reference sequence). In nucleotides, the CDR3 is TGTGCCAGCAGCTTGAGTGGCAAGACCCAGTACTTC. It translates to CASSLSGKTQYF.

This sequence joins TRBV27 and TRBJ2-1; TRBD2 matches at 8 bases. With V trimmed by 5 bases and J by 9 bases, 12 bases remained unmatched. The CDR3 extends over 15 amino acids. Germline V gene lookup returns CDR1 MNHEY and CDR2 SMNVEV (reference sequence). The CDR3 here is CASSPWTGGGIEQFF. The CDR3 coding sequence is TGTGCCAGCAGTCCCTGGACGGGAGGGGGGATTGAGCAGTTCTTC.

This sequence joins TRBV5-1 and TRBJ2-1; D may match TRBD1 or TRBD2 (5 bases each). CDR3 size: 14 residues. Between the trimmed V and J ends, which lost 4 bases and 7 bases, there was a span of 15 bases. The V gene's germline CDR1 is SGHRS and CDR2 YFSETQ. The CDR3 nucleotides are TGCGCCAGCAGCCTACTATCCAGGGAGAATGAGCAGTTCTTC. The encoded protein is CASSLLSRENEQFF.

This chain connects TRBV7-3 to TRBJ2-1; TRBD2 aligns across 10 bases. V lost 2 bases to trimming and J lost 7 bases; unmatched junction nucleotides: 5. CDR1 and CDR2 from the germline V gene are SGHTA and FQGTGA. There are 15 residues in the CDR3. Here the CDR3 DNA reads TGTGCCAGCAGCTTAGTACTAGCGGGAACAAATGAGCAGTTCTTC. It codes for CASSLVLAGTNEQFF.

The gene calls are TRBV5-4 and TRBJ1-2, with no clear D. With 1 base removed from V and 3 bases from J, the gap between germline ends came to 13 bases. CDR1 is SGHNT, CDR2 YYREEE, per germline (reference sequence). The CDR3 covers 15 residues. The CDR3 bases are TGTGCCAGCAGCTTGTTAGGAAGGGAGGACTATGGCTACACCTTC. It yields the protein CASSLLGREDYGYTF.

The chain uses TRBV6-1 and TRBJ2-2; 9 bases line up with TRBD1. The CDR3 is 15 amino acids. V lost 6 bases to trimming and J lost 4 bases; unmatched junction nucleotides: 6. Germline CDR1 is MNHNS and CDR2 is SASEGT. The CDR3 nucleotides read TGTGCCAGCAGAGGACAGGGGTTAGTCACCGGGGAGCTGTTTTTT. Amino acids: CASRGQGLVTGELFF.

The rearrangement uses TRBV7-8 and TRBJ2-7, with 7 bases that match TRBD2. Trimming took 8 bases from V and 0 from J; bases not matched to a gene: 4. Per the germline V gene, CDR1 is SGHVS and CDR2 is FQNEAQ. The CDR3 length is 13 residues. The CDR3 bases are TGTGCCAGCTTACTAGCGCACTCCTACGAGCAGTACTTC. Protein product: CASLLAHSYEQYF. Looking up the rest from reference TRBV7-8 and TRBJ2-7 gives the full variable domain: GAGVSQSPRYKVAKRGQDVALRCDPISGHVSLFWYQQALGQGPEFLTYFQNEAQLDKSGLPSDRFFAERPEGSVSTLKIQRTQQEDSAVYLCASLLAHSYEQYFGPGTRLTVT.

For this clone: Relative to the germline gene, one junction end is altered; a read error may explain this. The chain has TRBV7-9 and TRBJ2-7; TRBD1 is a possible D gene (6 bases). CDR3 length equals 14 residues. Per the germline V gene, CDR1 is SEHNR and CDR2 is FQNEAQ (reference sequence). The CDR3 loop reads CAGSLVPDRREQYF. As DNA, the CDR3 is TGTGCCGGCAGCTTAGTGCCGGACAGACGCGAGCAGTACTTT.

In the case of this clone: A read error may produce the germline difference seen at one junction end. This chain links TRBV29-1 with TRBJ1-2; 7 nucleotides agree with TRBD1. Germline CDR1 is SQVTM and CDR2 is ANQGSEA. This CDR3 is 13 amino acids long. The CDR3 reads CNVESTGRNGYTF. CDR3 bases: TGCAACGTTGAGTCGACAGGGAGGAATGGCTACACCTTC.

The genes are TRBV5-1 and TRBJ2-7; D gene ambiguous. The CDR3 runs to 13 residues. Trimming removed 0 bases at V and 4 bases at J, with 8 bases between. The germline V gene has CDR1 SGHRS and CDR2 YFSETQ. The CDR3: CASSLDWEYEQYF. The CDR3 coding sequence is TGCGCCAGCAGCTTGGACTGGGAATACGAGCAGTACTTC.

This sequence joins TRBV19 and TRBJ1-5, with D possibly matching TRBD1 (6 bases). The V gene's germline CDR1 is LNHDA and CDR2 SQIVND (reference sequence). Trimming cost V 4 bases and J 11 bases, with 30 bases left between them. This CDR3 spans 18 amino acids. The CDR3: CASSTSVGGTPYASAQHF. As DNA, the CDR3 is TGTGCCAGTAGTACTAGCGTGGGGGGGACACCGTATGCTTCGGCCCAGCATTTT.

The chain has TRBV7-6 and TRBJ2-5; D not resolved. The CDR3 has 14 amino acids. Germline-derived CDR1 and CDR2 are SGHVS and FNYEAQ. Trimming shortened V by 1 base and J by 4 bases, and 10 bases separated the two germline ends. The CDR3, as DNA: TGTGCCAGCAGCTTAGGCTCCCATCGAGAGACCCAGTACTTC. It encodes CASSLGSHRETQYF.

V and J are TRBV4-3 and TRBJ2-1, with TRBD2 matching 12 bases. After removal of 0 bases from V and 1 base from J, the junction contained 13 bases not matched to a gene. The CDR3 runs 21 residues. Germline CDR1 is LGHNA and CDR2 is YSLEER. The CDR3 DNA reads TGCGCCAGCAGCCAAGATTTGTTTCCGACTAGCGGGAGAGGGTCCTACAATGAGCAGTTCTTC. Protein: CASSQDLFPTSGRGSYNEQFF.

V gene TRBV30 combines with J gene TRBJ2-5, with 10 bases fitting TRBD2. This CDR3 spans 15 amino acids. The V and J ends lost 3 bases and 5 bases, in that order; junction bases with no gene match: 9. Germline V gene data show CDR1 as GTSNPN and CDR2 as SVGIG (reference sequence). The CDR3 sequence is CAWSVLAGVGETQYF. DNA of the CDR3: TGTGCCTGGAGCGTCCTAGCGGGAGTAGGGGAGACCCAGTACTTC.

The CDR3 loop reads CASSRTRDTANTGELFF. CDR3 in DNA: TGTGCCAGCAGCCGCACCCGGGACACAGCGAACACCGGGGAGCTGTTTTTT. The chain carries TRBV28 and TRBJ2-2; D might be TRBD1 (6 bases). The germline gives CDR1 MDHEN, CDR2 SYDVKM. The germline V and J ends were trimmed by 6 bases and 0 bases, with 17 bases remaining between them. This CDR3 is built from 17 residues.